This T cell receptor (beta chain) was profiled in a study of blood T cell repertoires in COVID-19. Study-wide context: T cells, B-cell-depleted T cells, or PBMCs provided the cDNA or gDNA that served as material.

Germline V gene data show CDR1 as KGHSH and CDR2 as LQKENI. This CDR3 spans 11 amino acids. Original methodology: For nucleated cells, counts were estimated from reference gene primer amplification. Using immunoSEQ multiplex PCR, the repertoire was profiled, and TCRdb retains in-frame clones only, with some absent. V and J calls and clone size are those listed in that table; D and trimming were worked out from the DNA. The sample has about 170,000 clones; over 70% are singletons. This clone was seen ten or more times. The germline gene is not matched at one end of the junction; a read error may be the cause.

The chain recombines TRBV18 with TRBJ1-1; weak D call: TRBD1 (5 bases). The TCR originated in a woman in her seventies who had recovered from COVID-19. Sequenced material: peripheral blood. The CDR3 DNA sequence: TGTGCCAGCTCACTGGGTCTGTGGGGGGTCTTT. It specifies CASSLGLWGVF. Variable domain in full (rest from reference TRBV18 and TRBJ1-1): NAGVMQNPRHLVRRRGQEARLRCSPMKGHSHVYWYRQLPEEGLKFMVYLQKENIIDESGMPKERFSAEFPKEGPSILRIQQVVRGDSAAYFCASSLGLWGVFGQGTRLTVV.